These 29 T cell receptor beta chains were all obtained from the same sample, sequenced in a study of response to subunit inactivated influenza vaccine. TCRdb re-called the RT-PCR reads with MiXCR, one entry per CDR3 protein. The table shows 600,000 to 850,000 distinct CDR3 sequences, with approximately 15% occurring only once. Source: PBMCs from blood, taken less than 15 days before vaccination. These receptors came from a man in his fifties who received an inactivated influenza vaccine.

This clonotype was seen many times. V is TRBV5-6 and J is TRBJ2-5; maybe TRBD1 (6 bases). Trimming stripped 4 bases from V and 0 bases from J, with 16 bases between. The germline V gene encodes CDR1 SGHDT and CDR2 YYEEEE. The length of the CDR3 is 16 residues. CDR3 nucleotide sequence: TGTGCCAGCAGCGGCCGGGACACCGGGTACCAAGAGACCCAGTACTTC. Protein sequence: CASSGRDTGYQETQYF.

CDR3 sequence reads: CASSGTAGAGELFF. The CDR3 region has the DNA TGTGCCAGCAGCGGAACCGCAGGGGCCGGGGAGCTGTTTTTT. V usage is TRBV6-1 and J usage is TRBJ2-2, with D possibly being TRBD1 (6 bases). The CDR3 length is 14 residues. The germline V gene encodes CDR1 MNHNS and CDR2 SASEGT. Trimming left V 6 bases short and J 6 bases short, with 14 bases between.

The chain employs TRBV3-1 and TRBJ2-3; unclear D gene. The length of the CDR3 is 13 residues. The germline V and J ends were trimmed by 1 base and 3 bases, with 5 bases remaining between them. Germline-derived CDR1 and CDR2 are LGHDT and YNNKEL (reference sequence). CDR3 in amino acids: CASSQGQTDTQYF. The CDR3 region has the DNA TGTGCCAGCAGCCAAGGCCAAACAGATACGCAGTATTTT.

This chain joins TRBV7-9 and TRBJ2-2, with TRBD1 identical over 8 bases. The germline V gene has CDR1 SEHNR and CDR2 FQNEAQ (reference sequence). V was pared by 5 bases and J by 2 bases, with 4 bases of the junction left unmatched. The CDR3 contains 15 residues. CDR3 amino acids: CASSKDRGNTGELFF. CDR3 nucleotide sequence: TGTGCCAGCAGCAAAGACAGGGGTAACACCGGGGAGCTGTTTTTT.

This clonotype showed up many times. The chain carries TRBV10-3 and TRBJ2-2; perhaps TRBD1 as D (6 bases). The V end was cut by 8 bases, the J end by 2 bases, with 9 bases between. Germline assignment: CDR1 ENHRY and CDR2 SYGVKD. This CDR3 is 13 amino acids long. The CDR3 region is CAIGDINTGELFF. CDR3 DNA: TGTGCCATCGGGGACATTAACACCGGGGAGCTGTTTTTT.

CDR3 coding DNA: TGCGCCAGCAGACCTGCTGGAGCAGGGATGAGCGAGCAGTTCTTC. This codes for CASRPAGAGMSEQFF. The gene calls are TRBV5-1 and TRBJ2-1; possible D gene TRBD1, 5 bases. V lost 5 bases, J lost 10 bases, and 22 bases lay in between. This CDR3 region has 15 residues. Germline-derived CDR1 and CDR2 are SGHRS and YFSETQ.

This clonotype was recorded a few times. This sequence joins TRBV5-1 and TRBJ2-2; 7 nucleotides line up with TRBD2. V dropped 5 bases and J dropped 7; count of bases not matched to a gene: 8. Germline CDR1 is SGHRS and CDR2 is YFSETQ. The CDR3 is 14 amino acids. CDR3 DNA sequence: TGCGCCAGCAGACCAGGACTAGTTGGCGGGGAGCTGTTTTTT. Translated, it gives CASRPGLVGGELFF.

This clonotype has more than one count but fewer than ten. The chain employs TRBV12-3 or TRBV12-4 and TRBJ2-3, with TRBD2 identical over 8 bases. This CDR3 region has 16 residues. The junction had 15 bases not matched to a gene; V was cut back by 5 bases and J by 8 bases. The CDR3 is CASSTQSAGGGTTQYF. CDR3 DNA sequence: TGTGCCAGCAGTACGCAGTCGGCGGGGGGCGGAACTACGCAGTATTTT.

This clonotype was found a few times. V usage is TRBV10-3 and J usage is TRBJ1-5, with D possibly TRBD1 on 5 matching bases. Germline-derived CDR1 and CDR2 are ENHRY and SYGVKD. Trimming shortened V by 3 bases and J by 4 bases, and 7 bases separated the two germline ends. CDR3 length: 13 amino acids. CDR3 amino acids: CAISDRVNQPQHF. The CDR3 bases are TGTGCCATCAGTGACAGGGTAAATCAGCCCCAGCATTTT.

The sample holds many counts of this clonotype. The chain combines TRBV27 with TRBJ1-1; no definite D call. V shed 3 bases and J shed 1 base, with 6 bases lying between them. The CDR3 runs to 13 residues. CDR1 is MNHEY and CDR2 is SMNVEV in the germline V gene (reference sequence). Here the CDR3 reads CASSFGSNTEAFF. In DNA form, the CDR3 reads TGTGCCAGCAGTTTTGGATCGAACACTGAAGCTTTCTTT.

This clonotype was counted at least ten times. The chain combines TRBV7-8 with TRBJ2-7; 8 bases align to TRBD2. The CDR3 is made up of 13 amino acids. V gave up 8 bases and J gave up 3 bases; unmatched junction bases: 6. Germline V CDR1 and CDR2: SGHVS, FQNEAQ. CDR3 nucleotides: TGTGCCAGCGCAGCGGGAGAGATCTACGAGCAGTACTTC. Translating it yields CASAAGEIYEQYF.

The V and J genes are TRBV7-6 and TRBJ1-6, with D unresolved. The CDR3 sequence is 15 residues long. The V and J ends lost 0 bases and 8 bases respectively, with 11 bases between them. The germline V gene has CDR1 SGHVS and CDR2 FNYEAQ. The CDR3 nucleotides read TGTGCCAGCAGCTTAGCGGGTATGGTTGATTCACCCCTCCACTTT. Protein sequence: CASSLAGMVDSPLHF.

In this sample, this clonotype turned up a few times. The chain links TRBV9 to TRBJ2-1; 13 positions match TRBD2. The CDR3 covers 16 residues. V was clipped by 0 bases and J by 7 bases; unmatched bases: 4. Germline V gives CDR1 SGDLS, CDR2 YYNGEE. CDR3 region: CASSVVLTSGRNEQFF. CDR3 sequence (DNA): TGTGCCAGCAGCGTAGTTTTGACTAGCGGGAGGAATGAGCAGTTCTTC.

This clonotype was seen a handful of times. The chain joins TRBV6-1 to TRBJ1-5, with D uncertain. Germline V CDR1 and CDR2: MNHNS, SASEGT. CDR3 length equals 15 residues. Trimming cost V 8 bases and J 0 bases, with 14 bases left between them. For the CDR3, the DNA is TGTGCCAGCTTGCCTTCGGCAGATAGCAATCAGCCCCAGCATTTT. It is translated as CASLPSADSNQPQHF.

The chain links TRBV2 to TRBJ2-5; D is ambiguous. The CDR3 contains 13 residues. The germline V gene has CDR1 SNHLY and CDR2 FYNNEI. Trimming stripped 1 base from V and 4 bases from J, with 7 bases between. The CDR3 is CASSEERRETQYF. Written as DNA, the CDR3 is TGTGCCAGCAGTGAAGAGAGGAGAGAGACCCAGTACTTC.

The CDR3 DNA follows: TGCAGTGCTAGTACCCAAGAGACCCAGTACTTC. This encodes CSASTQETQYF. The rearrangement uses TRBV20-1 and TRBJ2-5; D gene unclear. The CDR3 is 11 amino acids. The germline CDR1 and CDR2 sequences are DFQATT and SNEGSKA (reference sequence). V was trimmed by 3 bases and J by 1 base, leaving 3 bases between them.

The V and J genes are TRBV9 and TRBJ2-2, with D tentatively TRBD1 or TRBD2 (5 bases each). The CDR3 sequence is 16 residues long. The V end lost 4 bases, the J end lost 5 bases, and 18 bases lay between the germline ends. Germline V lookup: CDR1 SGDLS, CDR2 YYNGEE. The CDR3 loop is CASSTPGTGATGELFF. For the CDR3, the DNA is TGTGCCAGCAGCACCCCCGGGACGGGTGCGACCGGGGAGCTGTTTTTT.

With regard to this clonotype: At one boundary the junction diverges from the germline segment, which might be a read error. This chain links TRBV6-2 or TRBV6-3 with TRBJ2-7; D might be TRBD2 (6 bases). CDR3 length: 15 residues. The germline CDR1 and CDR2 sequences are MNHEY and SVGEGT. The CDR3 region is CASSYSLEGAYKQYF. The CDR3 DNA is TGTGCAAGCAGTTACTCGTTGGAGGGCGCCTACAAGCAGTACTTC.

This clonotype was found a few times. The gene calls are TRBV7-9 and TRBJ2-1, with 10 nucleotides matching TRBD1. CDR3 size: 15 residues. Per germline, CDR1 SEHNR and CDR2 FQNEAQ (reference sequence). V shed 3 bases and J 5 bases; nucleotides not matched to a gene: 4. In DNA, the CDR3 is TGTGCCAGCAGCTTGGGGACAGGGGTCAACAATGAGCAGTTCTTC. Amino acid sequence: CASSLGTGVNNEQFF.

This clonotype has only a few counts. CDR3 coding DNA: TGCAGTGCTAGAAGGTCTAGCGGGGGGCGGACAGATACGCAGTATTTT. Translated: CSARRSSGGRTDTQYF. V and J are TRBV20-1 and TRBJ2-3, with 11 bases that match TRBD2. The CDR3 totals 16 residues. Per germline, CDR1 DFQATT and CDR2 SNEGSKA (reference sequence). The V and J ends lost 2 bases and 3 bases, in that order; junction bases with no gene match: 7.

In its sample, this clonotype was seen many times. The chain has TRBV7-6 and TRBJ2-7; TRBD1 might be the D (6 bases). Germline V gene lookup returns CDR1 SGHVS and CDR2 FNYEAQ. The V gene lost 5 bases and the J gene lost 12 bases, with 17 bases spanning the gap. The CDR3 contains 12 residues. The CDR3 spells CASSDRDTQPYF. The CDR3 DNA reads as TGTGCCAGCAGCGATCGGGACACTCAACCGTACTTC. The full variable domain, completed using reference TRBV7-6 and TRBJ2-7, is GAGVSQSPRYKVTKRGQDVALRCDPISGHVSLYWYRQALGQGPEFLTYFNYEAQQDKSGLPNDRFSAERPEGSISTLTIQRTEQRDSAMYRCASSDRDTQPYFGPGTRLTVT.

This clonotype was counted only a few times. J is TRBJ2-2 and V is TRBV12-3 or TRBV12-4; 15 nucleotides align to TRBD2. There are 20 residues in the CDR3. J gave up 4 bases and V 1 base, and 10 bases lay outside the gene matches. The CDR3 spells CASSLVVGLAGGRGTGELFF. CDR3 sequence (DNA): TGTGCCAGCAGTTTAGTAGTCGGACTAGCGGGGGGGCGCGGCACCGGGGAGCTGTTTTTT.

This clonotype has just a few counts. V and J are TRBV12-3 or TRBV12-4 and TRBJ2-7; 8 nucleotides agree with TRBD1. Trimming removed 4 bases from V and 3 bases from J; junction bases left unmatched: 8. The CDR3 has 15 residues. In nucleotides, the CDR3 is TGTGCCAGCAGTTACAACAGGGGGTTAGGCTACGAGCAGTACTTC. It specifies CASSYNRGLGYEQYF.

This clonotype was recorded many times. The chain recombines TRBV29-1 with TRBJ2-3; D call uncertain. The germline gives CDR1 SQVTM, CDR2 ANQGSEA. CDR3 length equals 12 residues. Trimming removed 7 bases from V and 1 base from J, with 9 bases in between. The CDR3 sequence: CSGADGTDTQYF. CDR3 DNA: TGCAGCGGTGCAGATGGCACAGATACGCAGTATTTT.

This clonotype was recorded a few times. Here the CDR3 DNA reads TGCAGTGCCCAAGGATGGACTAGCGGGAAGGTCTTGAACAATGAGCAGTTCTTC. Its translation is CSAQGWTSGKVLNNEQFF. The rearrangement links TRBV20-1 to TRBJ2-1, with 12 bases aligning to TRBD2. The CDR3 covers 18 residues. V lost 6 bases to trimming and J lost 5 bases; unmatched junction nucleotides: 17. Per the germline V gene, CDR1 is DFQATT and CDR2 is SNEGSKA (reference sequence).

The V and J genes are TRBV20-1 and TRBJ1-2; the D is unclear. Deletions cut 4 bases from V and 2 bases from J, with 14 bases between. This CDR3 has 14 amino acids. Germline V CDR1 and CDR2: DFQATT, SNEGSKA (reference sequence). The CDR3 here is CSATRHTGNYGYTF. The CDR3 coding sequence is TGCAGTGCTACCCGACACACGGGAAACTATGGCTACACCTTC.

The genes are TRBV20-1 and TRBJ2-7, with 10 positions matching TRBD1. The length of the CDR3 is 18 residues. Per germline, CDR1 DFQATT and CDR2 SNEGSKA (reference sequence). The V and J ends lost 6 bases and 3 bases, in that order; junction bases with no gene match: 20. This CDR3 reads CSARNRDRGLLGLYEQYF. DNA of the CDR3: TGCAGTGCAAGAAACCGGGACAGGGGATTACTAGGACTCTACGAGCAGTACTTC.

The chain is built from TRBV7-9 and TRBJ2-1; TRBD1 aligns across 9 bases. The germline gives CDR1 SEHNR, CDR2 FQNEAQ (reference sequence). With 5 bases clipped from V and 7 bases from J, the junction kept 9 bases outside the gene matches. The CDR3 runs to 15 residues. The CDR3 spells CASSMTGGFANEQFF. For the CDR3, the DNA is TGTGCCAGCAGCATGACAGGGGGGTTCGCAAATGAGCAGTTCTTC.

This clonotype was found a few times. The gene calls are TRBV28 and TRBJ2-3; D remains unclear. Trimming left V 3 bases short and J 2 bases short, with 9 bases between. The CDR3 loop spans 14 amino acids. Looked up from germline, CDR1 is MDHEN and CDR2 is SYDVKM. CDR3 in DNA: TGTGCCAGCAGTTTCACGCGGTACACAGATACGCAGTATTTT. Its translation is CASSFTRYTDTQYF. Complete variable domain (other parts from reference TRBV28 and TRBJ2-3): DVKVTQSSRYLVKRTGEKVFLECVQDMDHENMFWYRQDPGLGLRLIYFSYDVKMKEKGDIPEGYSVSREKKERFSLILESASTNQTSMYLCASSFTRYTDTQYFGPGTRLTVL.